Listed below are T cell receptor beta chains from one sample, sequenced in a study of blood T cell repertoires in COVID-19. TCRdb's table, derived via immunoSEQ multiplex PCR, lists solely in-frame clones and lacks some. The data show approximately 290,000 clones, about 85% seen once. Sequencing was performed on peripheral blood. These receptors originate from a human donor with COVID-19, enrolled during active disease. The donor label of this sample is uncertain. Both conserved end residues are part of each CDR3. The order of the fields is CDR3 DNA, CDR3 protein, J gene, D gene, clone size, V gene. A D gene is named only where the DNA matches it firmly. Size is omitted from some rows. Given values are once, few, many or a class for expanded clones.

TGTGCCAGCAGTCGACAGGGGAATGGCTACACCTTC	CASSRQGNGYTF	TRBJ1-2	TRBD1	once	TRBV6-5
TGCGCCAGCAGCCCCGTGAGATCCTACAATGAGCAGTTCTTC	CASSPVRSYNEQFF	TRBJ2-1	NA	NA	TRBV5-1
TGTGCCAGCAGCCCCTCCGGGACAGACTTAAATTCACCCCTCCACTTT	CASSPSGTDLNSPLHF	TRBJ1-6	TRBD1	NA	TRBV7-3
TGTGCCCTAAGGGGGGGCAGCATGAACACTGAAGCTTTCTTT	CALRGGSMNTEAFF	TRBJ1-1	NA	NA	TRBV30
TGTGCCAGCAGTTACCCGACTAGCGGGAATAGGGAGACCCAGTACTTC	CASSYPTSGNRETQYF	TRBJ2-5	TRBD2	NA	TRBV6-2/TRBV6-3
TGTGCCAGCAGCCTACCCGTCAACTATGGCTACACCTTC	CASSLPVNYGYTF	TRBJ1-2	NA	NA	TRBV7-2
TGTGCCAGTAGTAAGGGAGTGGGGATCCCCTACGAGCAGTACTTC	CASSKGVGIPYEQYF	TRBJ2-7	NA	NA	TRBV19
TGTGCCAGCAGTTTGGGCCCGAACACTGAAGCTTTCTTT	CASSLGPNTEAFF	TRBJ1-1	NA	NA	TRBV12-3/TRBV12-4
TGTGCCACCAGTCCAGGGCTTAACTATGGCTACACCTTC	CATSPGLNYGYTF	TRBJ1-2	NA	NA	TRBV24-1
TGTGCCTGGAGTTCTCCGTGGGACACAAAGGGAAACACCTTC	CAWSSPWDTKGNTF	TRBJ1-2	NA	NA	TRBV30
TGTGCCTGGAGTCGTGGACAGGGCGATGGTGAAAAACTGTTTTTT	CAWSRGQGDGEKLFF	TRBJ1-4	TRBD1	NA	TRBV30
TGTGCCAGTAGTAATACAGCAAACACTGAAGCTTTCTTT	CASSNTANTEAFF	TRBJ1-1	NA	NA	TRBV19
TGTGCCAGCTCACCCTTTTCAAATACAGGTTACGAGCAGTACTTC	CASSPFSNTGYEQYF	TRBJ2-7	NA	NA	TRBV18
TGCAGTGCCACTGTAGGGGGAAAAGCTTTCTTT	CSATVGGKAFF	TRBJ1-1	NA	once	TRBV20-1
TGTGCCAGCTCTCCCTCTGGAAACACCATATATTTT	CASSPSGNTIYF	TRBJ1-3	NA	once	TRBV19
TGTGCCACCTATGGCCGGGCGAACACCGGGGAGCTGTTTTTT	CATYGRANTGELFF	TRBJ2-2	NA	NA	TRBV28
TGTGCCAGCAGGGGACTAGCGGGATCCTACGAGCAGTACTTC	CASRGLAGSYEQYF	TRBJ2-7	TRBD2	NA	TRBV6-5
TGCGCCAGCCGGGACAGTAATTCACCCCTCCACTTT	CASRDSNSPLHF	TRBJ1-6	TRBD1	NA	TRBV10-1
TGTGCCAGCACCCCCCAGGGGAACACTGAAGCTTTCTTT	CASTPQGNTEAFF	TRBJ1-1	NA	NA	TRBV6-2/TRBV6-3